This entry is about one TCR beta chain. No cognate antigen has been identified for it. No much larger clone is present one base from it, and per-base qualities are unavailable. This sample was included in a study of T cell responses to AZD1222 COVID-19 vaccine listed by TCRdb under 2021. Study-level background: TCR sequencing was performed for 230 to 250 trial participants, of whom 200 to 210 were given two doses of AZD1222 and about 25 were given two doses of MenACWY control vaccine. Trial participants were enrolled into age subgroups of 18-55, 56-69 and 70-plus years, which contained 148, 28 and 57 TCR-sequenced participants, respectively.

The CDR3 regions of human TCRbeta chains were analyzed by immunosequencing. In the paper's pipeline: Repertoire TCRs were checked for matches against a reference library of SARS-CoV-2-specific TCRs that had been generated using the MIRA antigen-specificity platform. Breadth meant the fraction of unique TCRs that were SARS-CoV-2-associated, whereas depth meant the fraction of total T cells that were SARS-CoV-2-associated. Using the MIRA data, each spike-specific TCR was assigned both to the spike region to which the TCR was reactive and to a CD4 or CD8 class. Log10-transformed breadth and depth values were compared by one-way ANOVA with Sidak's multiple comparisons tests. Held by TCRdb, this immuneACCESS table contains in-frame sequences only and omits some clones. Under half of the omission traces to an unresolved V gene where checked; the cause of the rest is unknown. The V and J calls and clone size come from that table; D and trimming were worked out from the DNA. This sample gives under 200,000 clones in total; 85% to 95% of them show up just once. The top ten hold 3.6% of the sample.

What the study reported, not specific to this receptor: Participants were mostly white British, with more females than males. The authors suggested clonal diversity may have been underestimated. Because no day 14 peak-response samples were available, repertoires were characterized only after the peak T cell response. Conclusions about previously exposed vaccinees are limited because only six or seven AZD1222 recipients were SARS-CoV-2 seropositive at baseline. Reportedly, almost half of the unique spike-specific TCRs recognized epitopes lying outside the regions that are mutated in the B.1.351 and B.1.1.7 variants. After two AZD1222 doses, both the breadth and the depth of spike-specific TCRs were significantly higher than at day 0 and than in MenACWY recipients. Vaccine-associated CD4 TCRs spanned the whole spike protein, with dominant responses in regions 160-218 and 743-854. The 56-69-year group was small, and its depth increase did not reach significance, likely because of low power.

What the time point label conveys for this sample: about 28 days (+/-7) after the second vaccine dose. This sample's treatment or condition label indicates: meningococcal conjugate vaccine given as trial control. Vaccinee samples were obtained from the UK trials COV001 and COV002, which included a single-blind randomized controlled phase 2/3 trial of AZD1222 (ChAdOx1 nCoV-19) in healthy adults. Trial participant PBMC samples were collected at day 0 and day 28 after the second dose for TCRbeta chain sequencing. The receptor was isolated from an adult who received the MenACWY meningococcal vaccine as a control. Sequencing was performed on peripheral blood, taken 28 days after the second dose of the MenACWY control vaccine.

The DNA reads TGTGCCAGCTCCCCTACAGGGGCTGCTGGCGAGCAGTACTTC. Its amino acids are CASSPTGAAGEQYF. The chain is assembled from TRBV27 and TRBJ2-7; 7 junctional bases match TRBD1. From V the trimming removes 8 bases and from J it removes 6 bases, while the gene matches leave 13 bases of the junction unaccounted for. CDR1 is given as MNHEY and CDR2 as SMNVEV, both from the germline V gene (reference sequence). The CDR3 holds 14 amino acids from the cysteine to the phenylalanine. Just CDR3 DNA is preserved here, 42 bases in frame from base 1.